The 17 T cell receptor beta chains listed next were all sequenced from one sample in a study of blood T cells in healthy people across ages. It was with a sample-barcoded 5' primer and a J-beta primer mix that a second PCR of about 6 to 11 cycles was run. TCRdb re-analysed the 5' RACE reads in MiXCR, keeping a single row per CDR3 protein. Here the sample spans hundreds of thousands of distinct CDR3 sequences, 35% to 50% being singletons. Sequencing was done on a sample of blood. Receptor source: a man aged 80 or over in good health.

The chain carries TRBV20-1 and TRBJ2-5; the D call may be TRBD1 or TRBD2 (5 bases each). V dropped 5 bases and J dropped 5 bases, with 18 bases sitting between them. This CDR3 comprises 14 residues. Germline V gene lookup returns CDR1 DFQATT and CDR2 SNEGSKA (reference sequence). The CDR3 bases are TGCAGTGCTCCTCCGGGACCCATCGGGGAGACCCAGTACTTC. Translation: CSAPPGPIGETQYF.

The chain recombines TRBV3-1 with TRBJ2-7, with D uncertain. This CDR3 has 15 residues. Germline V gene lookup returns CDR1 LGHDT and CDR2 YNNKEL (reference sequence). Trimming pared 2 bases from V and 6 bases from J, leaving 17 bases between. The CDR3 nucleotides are TGTGCCAGCAGCCAATTTCCTCAGATAGGCACCGAGCAGTACTTC. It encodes CASSQFPQIGTEQYF.

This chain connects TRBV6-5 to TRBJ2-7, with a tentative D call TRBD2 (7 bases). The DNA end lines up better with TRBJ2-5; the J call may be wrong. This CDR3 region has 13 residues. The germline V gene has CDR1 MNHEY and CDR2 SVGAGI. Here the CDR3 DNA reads TGTGCCAGCAGCGTAACTAGGGGGGGGACCCAGTACTTC. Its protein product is CASSVTRGGTQYF.

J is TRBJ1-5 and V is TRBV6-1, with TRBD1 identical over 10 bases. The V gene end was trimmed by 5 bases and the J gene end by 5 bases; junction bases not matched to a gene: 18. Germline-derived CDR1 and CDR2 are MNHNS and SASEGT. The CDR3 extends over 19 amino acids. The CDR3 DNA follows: TGTGCCAGCAGTACCTCAAGGGTCTCTGGGACAGGGGATGATCAGCCCCAGCATTTT. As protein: CASSTSRVSGTGDDQPQHF.

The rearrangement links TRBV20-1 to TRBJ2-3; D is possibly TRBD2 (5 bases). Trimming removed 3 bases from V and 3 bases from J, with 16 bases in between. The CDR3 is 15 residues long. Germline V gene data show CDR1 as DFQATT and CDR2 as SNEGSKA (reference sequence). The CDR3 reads CSARDWTKRTDTQYF. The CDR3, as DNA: TGCAGTGCTAGGGACTGGACCAAAAGAACAGATACGCAGTATTTT.

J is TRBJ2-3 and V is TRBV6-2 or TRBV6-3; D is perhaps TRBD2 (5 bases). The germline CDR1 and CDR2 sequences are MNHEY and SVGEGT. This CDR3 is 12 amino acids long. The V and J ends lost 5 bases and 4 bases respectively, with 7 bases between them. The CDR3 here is CASSTGADTQYF. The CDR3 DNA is TGTGCCAGCAGTACCGGGGCAGATACGCAGTATTTT.

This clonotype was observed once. The CDR3 region is CATSRGESGTSTDTQYF. CDR3 bases: TGTGCCACCAGCAGGGGCGAGTCAGGGACTAGCACAGATACGCAGTATTTT. The chain joins TRBV15 to TRBJ2-3, with D possibly matching TRBD2 (6 bases). CDR1 is LNHNV, CDR2 YYDKDF, per germline (reference sequence). Trimming pared 3 bases from V and 0 bases from J, leaving 16 bases between. The CDR3 is 17 amino acids.

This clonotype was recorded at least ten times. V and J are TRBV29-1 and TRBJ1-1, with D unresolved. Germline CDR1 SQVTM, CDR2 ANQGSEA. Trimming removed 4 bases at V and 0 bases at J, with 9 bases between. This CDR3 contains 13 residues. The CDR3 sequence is CSVVNRVNTEAFF. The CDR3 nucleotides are TGCAGCGTTGTAAATAGGGTGAACACTGAAGCTTTCTTT.

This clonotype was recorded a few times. CDR3 bases: TGCAGTGCCCCCCGGGGGCGGGGATGGGGAGGTAACTATGGCTACACCTTC. It codes for CSAPRGRGWGGNYGYTF. This chain connects TRBV20-1 to TRBJ1-2; TRBD1 might be the D (6 bases). CDR3 length: 17 amino acids. V lost 6 bases and J 1 base, leaving 24 bases between the germline ends. Per the germline V gene, CDR1 is DFQATT and CDR2 is SNEGSKA (reference sequence).

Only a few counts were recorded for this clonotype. The CDR3 DNA reads as TGCAGTGCTCAAGGGGGTACTGGGGCCAACGTCCTGACTTTC. Translation gives CSAQGGTGANVLTF. The V gene is TRBV20-1, the J gene TRBJ2-6, with D perhaps matching TRBD1 (6 bases). This CDR3 spans 14 amino acids. V lost 5 bases to trimming and J lost 2 bases, with 10 bases between them. Germline values: CDR1 DFQATT, CDR2 SNEGSKA (reference sequence).

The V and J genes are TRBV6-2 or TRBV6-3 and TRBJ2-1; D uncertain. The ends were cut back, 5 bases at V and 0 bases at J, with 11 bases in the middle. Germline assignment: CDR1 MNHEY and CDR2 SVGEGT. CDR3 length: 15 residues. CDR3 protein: CASSPFKGSYNEQFF. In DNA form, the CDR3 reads TGTGCCAGCAGTCCTTTCAAGGGCTCCTACAATGAGCAGTTCTTC.

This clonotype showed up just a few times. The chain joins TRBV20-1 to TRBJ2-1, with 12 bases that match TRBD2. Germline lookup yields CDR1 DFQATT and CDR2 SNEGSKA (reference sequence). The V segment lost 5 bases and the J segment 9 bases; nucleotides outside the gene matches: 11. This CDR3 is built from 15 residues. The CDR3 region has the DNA TGCAGTGCTCCCCCTAGGACTAGCGGGAATAGTGAGCAGTTCTTC. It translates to CSAPPRTSGNSEQFF.

The DNA of the CDR3 is TGTGCCAGCAGTGGCAGGGGGCCCCAAGAGACCCAGTACTTC. This sequence encodes CASSGRGPQETQYF. The V gene is TRBV6-1, the J gene TRBJ2-5; 8 nucleotides align to TRBD1. Germline V gives CDR1 MNHNS, CDR2 SASEGT. J was trimmed by 1 base and V by 4 bases; bases with no gene match: 2. The CDR3 is made up of 14 amino acids.

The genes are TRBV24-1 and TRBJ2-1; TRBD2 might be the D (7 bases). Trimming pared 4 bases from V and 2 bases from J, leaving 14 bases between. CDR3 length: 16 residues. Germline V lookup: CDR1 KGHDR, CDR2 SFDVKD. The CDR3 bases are TGTGCCACCAGTGACCCCCGGCGGGGGCCCTACAATGAGCAGTTCTTC. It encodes CATSDPRRGPYNEQFF.

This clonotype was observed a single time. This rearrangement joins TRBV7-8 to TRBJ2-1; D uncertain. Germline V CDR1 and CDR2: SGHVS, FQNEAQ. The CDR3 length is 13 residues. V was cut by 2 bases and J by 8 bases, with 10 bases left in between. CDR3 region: CASSLNPQYEQFF. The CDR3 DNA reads TGTGCCAGCAGCTTAAACCCTCAGTATGAGCAGTTCTTC.

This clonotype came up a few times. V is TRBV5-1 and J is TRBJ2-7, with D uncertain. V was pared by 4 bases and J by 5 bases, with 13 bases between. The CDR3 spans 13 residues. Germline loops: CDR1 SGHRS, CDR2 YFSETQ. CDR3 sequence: CASSAPVTDEQYF. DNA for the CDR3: TGCGCCAGCAGCGCACCAGTTACCGACGAGCAGTACTTC.

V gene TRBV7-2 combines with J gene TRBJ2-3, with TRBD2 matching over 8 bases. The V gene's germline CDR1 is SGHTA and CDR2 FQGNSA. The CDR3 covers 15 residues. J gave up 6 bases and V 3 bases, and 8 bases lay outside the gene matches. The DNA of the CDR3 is TGTGCCAGCAGCTTTAAGGCGGGAGGCGGGGATACGCAGTATTTT. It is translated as CASSFKAGGGDTQYF.